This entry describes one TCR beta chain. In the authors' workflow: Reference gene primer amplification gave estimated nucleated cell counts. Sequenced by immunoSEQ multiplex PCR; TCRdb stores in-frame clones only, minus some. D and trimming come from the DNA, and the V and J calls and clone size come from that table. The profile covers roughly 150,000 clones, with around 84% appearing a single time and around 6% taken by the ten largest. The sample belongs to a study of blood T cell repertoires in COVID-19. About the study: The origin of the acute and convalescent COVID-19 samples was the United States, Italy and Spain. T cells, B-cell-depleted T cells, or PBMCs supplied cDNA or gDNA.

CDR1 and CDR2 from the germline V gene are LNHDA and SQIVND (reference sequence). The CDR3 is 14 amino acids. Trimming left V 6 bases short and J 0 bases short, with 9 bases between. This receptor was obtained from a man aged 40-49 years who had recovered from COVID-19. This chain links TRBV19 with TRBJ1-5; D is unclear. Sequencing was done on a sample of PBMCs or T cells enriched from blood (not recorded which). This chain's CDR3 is CASSAVNSNQPQHF. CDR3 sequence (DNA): TGTGCCAGTAGCGCAGTAAATAGCAATCAGCCCCAGCATTTT.